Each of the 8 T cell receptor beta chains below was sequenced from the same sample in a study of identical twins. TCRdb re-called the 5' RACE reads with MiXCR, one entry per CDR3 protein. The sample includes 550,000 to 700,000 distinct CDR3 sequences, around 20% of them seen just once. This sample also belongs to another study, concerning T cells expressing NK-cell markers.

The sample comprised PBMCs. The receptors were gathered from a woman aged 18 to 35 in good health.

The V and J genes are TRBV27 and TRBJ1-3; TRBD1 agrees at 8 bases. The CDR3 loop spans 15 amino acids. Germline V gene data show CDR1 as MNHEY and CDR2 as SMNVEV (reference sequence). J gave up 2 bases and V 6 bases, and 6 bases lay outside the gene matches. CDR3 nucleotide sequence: TGTGCCAGCAGCGCCTGGACAGGGCCTGGAAACACCATATATTTT. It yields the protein CASSAWTGPGNTIYF.

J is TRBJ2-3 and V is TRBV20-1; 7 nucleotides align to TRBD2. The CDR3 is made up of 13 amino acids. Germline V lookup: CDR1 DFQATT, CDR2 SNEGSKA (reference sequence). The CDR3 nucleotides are TGCGAGGGTGCTAGCGGTTACACAGATACGCAGTATTTT. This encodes CEGASGYTDTQYF.

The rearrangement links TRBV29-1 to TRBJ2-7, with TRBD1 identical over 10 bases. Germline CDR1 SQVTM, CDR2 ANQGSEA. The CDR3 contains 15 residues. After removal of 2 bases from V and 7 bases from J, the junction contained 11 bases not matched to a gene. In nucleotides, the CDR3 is TGCAGCGTTGAACCGACAGGGGGCTACGCGGGGGAGCAGTACTTC. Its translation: CSVEPTGGYAGEQYF.

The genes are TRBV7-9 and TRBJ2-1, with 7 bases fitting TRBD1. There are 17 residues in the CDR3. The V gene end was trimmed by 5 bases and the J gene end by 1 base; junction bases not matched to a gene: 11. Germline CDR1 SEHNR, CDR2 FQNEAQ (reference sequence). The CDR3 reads CASSTGARVPSYNEQFF. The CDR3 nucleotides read TGTGCCAGCAGCACAGGGGCCCGGGTTCCATCCTACAATGAGCAGTTCTTC.

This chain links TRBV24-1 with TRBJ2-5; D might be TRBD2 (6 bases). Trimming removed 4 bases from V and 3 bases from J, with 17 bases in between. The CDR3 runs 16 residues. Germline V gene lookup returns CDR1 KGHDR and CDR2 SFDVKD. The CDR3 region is CATSDRGAGGEETQYF. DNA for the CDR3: TGTGCCACCAGTGACCGAGGGGCTGGAGGGGAAGAGACCCAGTACTTC.

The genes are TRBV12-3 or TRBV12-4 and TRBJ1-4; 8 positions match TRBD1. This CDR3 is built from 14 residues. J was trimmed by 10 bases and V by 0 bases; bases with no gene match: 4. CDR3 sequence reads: CASSLATGGVKLFF. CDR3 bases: TGTGCCAGCAGTTTAGCCACAGGGGGTGTAAAACTGTTTTTT.

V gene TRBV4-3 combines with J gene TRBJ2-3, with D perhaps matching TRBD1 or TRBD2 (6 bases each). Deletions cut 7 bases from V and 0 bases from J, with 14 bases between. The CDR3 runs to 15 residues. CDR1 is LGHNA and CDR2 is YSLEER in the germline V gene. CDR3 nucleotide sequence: TGCGCCAGCAAGGGGGGCCTAGGTAGCACAGATACGCAGTATTTT. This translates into CASKGGLGSTDTQYF.

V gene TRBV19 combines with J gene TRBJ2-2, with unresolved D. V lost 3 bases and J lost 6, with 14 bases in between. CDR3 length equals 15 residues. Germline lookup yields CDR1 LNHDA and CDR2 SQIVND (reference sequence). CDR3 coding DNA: TGTGCCAGTAGTATGTACCCCAGGTCGGCCGGGGAGCTGTTTTTT. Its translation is CASSMYPRSAGELFF.